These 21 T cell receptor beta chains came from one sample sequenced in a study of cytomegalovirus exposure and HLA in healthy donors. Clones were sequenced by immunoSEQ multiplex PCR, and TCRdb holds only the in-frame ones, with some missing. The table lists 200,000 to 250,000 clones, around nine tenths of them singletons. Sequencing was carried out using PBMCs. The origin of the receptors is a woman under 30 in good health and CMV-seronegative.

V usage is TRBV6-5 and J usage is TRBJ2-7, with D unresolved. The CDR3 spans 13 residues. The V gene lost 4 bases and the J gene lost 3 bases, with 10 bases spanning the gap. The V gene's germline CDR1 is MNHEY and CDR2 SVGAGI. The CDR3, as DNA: TGTGCCAGCAGTTTTATCGAGGACTACGAGCAGTACTTC. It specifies CASSFIEDYEQYF.

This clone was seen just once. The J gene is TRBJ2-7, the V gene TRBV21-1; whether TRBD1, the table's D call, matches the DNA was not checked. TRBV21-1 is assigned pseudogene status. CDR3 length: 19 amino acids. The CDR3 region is CASSKECNSSSLGRYEQYF. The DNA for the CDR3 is TGTGCCAGCAGCAAAGAATGCAACAGTTCCTCCCTCGGTCGGTACGAGCAGTACTTC.

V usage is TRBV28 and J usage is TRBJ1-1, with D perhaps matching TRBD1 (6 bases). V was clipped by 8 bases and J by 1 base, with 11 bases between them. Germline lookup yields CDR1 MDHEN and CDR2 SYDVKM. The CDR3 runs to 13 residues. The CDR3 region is CASGSQGNTEAFF. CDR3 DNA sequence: TGTGCCAGCGGTTCACAGGGGAACACTGAAGCTTTCTTT.

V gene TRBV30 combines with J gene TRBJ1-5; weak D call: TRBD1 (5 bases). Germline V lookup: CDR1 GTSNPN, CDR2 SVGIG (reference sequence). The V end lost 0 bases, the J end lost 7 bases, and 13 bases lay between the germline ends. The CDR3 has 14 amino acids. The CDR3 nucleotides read TGTGCCTGGAGTGTCAGGGTGGGGGGACAGCCCCAGCATTTT. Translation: CAWSVRVGGQPQHF.

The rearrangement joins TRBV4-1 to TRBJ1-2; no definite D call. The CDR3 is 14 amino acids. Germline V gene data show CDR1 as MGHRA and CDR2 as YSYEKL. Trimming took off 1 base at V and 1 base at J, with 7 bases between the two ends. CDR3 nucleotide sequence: TGCGCCAGCAGCCAAGCCGGGATTAACTATGGCTACACCTTC. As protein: CASSQAGINYGYTF.

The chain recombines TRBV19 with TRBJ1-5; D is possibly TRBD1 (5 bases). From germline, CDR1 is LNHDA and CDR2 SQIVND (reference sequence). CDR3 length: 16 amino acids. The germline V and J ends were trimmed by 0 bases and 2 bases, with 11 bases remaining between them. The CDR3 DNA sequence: TGTGCCAGTAGTATAGAGGGGGGAGGGGGCAATCAGCCCCAGCATTTT. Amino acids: CASSIEGGGGNQPQHF.

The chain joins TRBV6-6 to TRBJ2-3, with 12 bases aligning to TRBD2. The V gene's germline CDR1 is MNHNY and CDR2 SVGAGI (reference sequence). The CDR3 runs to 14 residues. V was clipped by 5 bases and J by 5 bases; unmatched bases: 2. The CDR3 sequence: CASSPGLAGDTQYF. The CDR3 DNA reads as TGTGCCAGCAGTCCGGGACTAGCGGGAGATACGCAGTATTTT.

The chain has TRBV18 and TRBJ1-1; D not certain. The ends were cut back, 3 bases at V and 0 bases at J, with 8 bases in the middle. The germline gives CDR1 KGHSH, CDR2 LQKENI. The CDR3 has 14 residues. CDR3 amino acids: CASSPLALNTEAFF. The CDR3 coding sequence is TGTGCCAGCTCACCCCTGGCCCTGAACACTGAAGCTTTCTTT.

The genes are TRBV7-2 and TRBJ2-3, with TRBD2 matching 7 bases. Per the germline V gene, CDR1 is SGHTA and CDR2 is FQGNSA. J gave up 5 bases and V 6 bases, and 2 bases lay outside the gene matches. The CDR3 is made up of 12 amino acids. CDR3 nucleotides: TGTGCCAGCAGGCGGGGGAGAGATACGCAGTATTTT. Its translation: CASRRGRDTQYF.

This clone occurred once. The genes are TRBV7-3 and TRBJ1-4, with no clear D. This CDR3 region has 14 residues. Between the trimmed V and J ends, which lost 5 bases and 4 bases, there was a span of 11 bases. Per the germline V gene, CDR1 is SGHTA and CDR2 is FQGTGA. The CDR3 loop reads CASSPPEGNEKLFF. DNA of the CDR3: TGTGCCAGCAGCCCCCCCGAGGGTAATGAAAAACTGTTTTTT.

DNA for the CDR3: TGTGCCAGCAGTGGGGGGACTTCCTACGAGCAGTACTTC. Translation: CASSGGTSYEQYF. The V and J genes are TRBV2 and TRBJ2-5; TRBD2 might be the D (6 bases). The J call is doubtful: the DNA matches TRBJ2-7 better. From germline, CDR1 is SNHLY and CDR2 FYNNEI. This CDR3 comprises 13 residues.

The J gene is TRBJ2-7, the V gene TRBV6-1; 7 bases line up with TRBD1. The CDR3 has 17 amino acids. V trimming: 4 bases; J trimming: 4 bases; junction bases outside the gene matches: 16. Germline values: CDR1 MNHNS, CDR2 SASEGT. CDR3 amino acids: CASSGLGQLRRFYEQYF. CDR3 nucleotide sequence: TGTGCCAGCAGTGGCTTGGGACAGTTACGGCGGTTTTACGAGCAGTACTTC.

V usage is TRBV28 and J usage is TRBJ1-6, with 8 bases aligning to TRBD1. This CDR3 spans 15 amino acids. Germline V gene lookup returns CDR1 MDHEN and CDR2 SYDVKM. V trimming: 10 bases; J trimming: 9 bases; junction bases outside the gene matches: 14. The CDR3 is CATKVRDRTPSPLHF. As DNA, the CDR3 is TGTGCCACTAAAGTTCGGGACAGGACCCCTTCACCCCTCCACTTT.

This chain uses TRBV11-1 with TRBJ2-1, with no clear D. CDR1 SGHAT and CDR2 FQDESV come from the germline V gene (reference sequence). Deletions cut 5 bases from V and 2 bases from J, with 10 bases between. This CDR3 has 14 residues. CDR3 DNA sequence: TGTGCCAGCAGCCCCGAGGTAACCTACAATGAGCAGTTCTTC. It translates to CASSPEVTYNEQFF.

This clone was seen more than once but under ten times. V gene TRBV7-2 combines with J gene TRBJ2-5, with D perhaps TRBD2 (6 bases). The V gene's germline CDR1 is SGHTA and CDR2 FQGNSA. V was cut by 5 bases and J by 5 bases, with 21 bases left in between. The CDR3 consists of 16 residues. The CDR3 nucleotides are TGTGCCAGCAGCCTCAGAGTAGCGGCCAACCGCGAGACCCAGTACTTC. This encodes CASSLRVAANRETQYF.

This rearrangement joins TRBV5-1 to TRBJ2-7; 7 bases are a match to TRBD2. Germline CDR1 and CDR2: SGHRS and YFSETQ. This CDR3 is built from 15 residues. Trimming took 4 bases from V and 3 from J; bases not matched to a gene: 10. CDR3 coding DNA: TGCGCCAGCAGCCCCGAGCCGGGGGGAAGCTACGAGCAGTACTTC. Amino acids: CASSPEPGGSYEQYF. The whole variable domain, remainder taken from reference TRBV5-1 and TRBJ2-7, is KAGVTQTPRYLIKTRGQQVTLSCSPISGHRSVSWYQQTPGQGLQFLFEYFSETQRNKGNFPGRFSGRQFSNSRSEMNVSTLELGDSALYLCASSPEPGGSYEQYFGPGTRLTVT.

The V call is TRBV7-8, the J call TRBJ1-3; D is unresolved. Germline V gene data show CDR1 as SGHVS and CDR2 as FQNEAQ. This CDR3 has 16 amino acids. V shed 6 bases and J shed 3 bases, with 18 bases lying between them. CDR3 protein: CASSHLRGNRGNTIYF. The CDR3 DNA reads TGTGCCAGCAGTCATTTGCGGGGAAATCGTGGAAACACCATATATTTT. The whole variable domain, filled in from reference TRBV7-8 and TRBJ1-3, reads GAGVSQSPRYKVAKRGQDVALRCDPISGHVSLFWYQQALGQGPEFLTYFQNEAQLDKSGLPSDRFFAERPEGSVSTLKIQRTQQEDSAVYLCASSHLRGNRGNTIYFGEGSWLTVV.

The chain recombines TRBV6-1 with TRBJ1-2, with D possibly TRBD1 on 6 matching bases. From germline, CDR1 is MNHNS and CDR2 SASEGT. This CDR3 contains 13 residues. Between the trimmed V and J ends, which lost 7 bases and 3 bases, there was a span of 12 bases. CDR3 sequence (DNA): TGTGCCAGCAAAACAGGGTGGGACTATGGCTACACCTTC. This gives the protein CASKTGWDYGYTF.

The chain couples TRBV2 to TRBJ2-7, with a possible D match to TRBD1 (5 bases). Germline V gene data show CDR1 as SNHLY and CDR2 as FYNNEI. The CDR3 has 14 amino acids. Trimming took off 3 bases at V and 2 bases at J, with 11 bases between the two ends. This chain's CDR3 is CASSERQPAYEQYF. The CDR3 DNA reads TGTGCCAGCAGTGAGCGACAGCCAGCCTACGAGCAGTACTTC. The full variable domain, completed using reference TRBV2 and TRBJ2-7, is EPEVTQTPSHQVTQMGQEVILRCVPISNHLYFYWYRQILGQKVEFLVSFYNNEISEKSEIFDDQFSVERPDGSNFTLKIRSTKLEDSAMYFCASSERQPAYEQYFGPGTRLTVT.

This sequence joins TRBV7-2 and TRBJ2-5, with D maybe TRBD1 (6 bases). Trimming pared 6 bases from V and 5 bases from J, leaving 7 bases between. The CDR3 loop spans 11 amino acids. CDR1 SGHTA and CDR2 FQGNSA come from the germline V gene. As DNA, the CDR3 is TGTGCCAGCAGTACAGGGGAGACCCAGTACTTC. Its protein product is CASSTGETQYF.

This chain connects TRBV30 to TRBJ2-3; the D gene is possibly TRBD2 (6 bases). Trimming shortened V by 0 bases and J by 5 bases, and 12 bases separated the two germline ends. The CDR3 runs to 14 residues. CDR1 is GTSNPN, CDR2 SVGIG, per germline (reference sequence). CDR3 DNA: TGTGCCTGGAGTGTTGCGGGAACAGGAGATACGCAGTATTTT. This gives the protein CAWSVAGTGDTQYF. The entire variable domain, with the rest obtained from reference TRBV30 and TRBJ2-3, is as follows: SQTIHQWPATLVQPVGSPLSLECTVEGTSNPNLYWYRQAAGRGLQLLFYSVGIGQISSEVPQNLSASRPQDRQFILSSKKLLLSDSGFYLCAWSVAGTGDTQYFGPGTRLTVL.